Shown below are 25 T cell receptor beta chains from a single sample sequenced in a study of T-cell reconstitution after alpha-beta-depleted transplantation in children. It was with unique molecular identifiers that the TCRbeta library was prepared. MiXCR, applied by TCRdb to the PCR reads, yields one record per CDR3 protein. The sample includes approximately 500,000 distinct CDR3 sequences, about a quarter of them seen just once. The sample here was PBMCs, taken before TCRalphabeta/CD19-depleted stem cell transplant. All receptors come from a boy younger than two with Wiskott-Aldrich syndrome, due to receive a stem cell transplant.

This clonotype has just a few counts. V usage is TRBV28 and J usage is TRBJ2-5, with D maybe TRBD2 (6 bases). Germline V gene sequence: CDR1 MDHEN, CDR2 SYDVKM. This CDR3 is built from 14 residues. V lost 5 bases and J lost 1, with 11 bases in between. The CDR3 region has the DNA TGTGCCAGCAGTAGCGGGTCTCGCCAAGAGACCCAGTACTTC. This gives the protein CASSSGSRQETQYF.

In its sample, this clonotype was seen a few times. This chain joins TRBV5-1 and TRBJ2-7, with D tentatively TRBD2 (5 bases). The CDR3 covers 14 residues. In germline, CDR1 is SGHRS, CDR2 YFSETQ. V was trimmed by 0 bases and J by 2 bases, leaving 9 bases between them. This CDR3 is CASSLAGKTYEQYF. The CDR3 DNA follows: TGCGCCAGCAGCTTGGCCGGGAAGACCTACGAGCAGTACTTC.

This clonotype has a handful of counts. The chain links TRBV20-1 to TRBJ2-7, with a tentative D call TRBD2 (6 bases). Germline-derived CDR1 and CDR2 are DFQATT and SNEGSKA (reference sequence). The CDR3 extends over 11 amino acids. CDR3 sequence (DNA): TGCACGGCGGGGACCCTTTACGAGCAGTACTTC. Amino acids: CTAGTLYEQYF.

This clonotype was seen a few times. The chain is built from TRBV5-1 and TRBJ1-5, with TRBD1 matching over 7 bases. The V gene's germline CDR1 is SGHRS and CDR2 YFSETQ. This CDR3 region has 14 residues. V lost 4 bases to trimming and J lost 3 bases; unmatched junction nucleotides: 4. The CDR3, as DNA: TGCGCCAGCAGCATAGGGACAGTCAATCAGCCCCAGCATTTT. It yields the protein CASSIGTVNQPQHF.

J is TRBJ1-2 and V is TRBV20-1; tentatively, D is TRBD1 (6 bases). Germline CDR1 is DFQATT and CDR2 is SNEGSKA (reference sequence). This CDR3 is 13 amino acids long. V shed 3 bases and J shed 6 bases, with 14 bases lying between them. In nucleotides, the CDR3 is TGCAGTGCTAGGATACAGGGTTTACATGGCTACACCTTC. Translation gives CSARIQGLHGYTF.

The rearrangement links TRBV5-1 to TRBJ2-7; 9 positions match TRBD1. Trimming at V came to 4 bases and at J to 2 bases, leaving 7 bases not matched to a gene. CDR1 and CDR2 (germline): SGHRS, YFSETQ. CDR3 length: 15 amino acids. In nucleotides, the CDR3 is TGCGCCAGCAGCCCAGGGACAGGGAGGACCTACGAGCAGTACTTC. This codes for CASSPGTGRTYEQYF.

The chain links TRBV25-1 to TRBJ2-5; D is undetermined. CDR3 length equals 14 residues. Trimming pared 2 bases from V and 2 bases from J, leaving 9 bases between. From germline, CDR1 is MGHDK and CDR2 SYGVNS. As DNA, the CDR3 is TGTGCCAGCAGTGAACCTGGTCCTCAAGAGACCCAGTACTTC. Translation gives CASSEPGPQETQYF.

The gene calls are TRBV29-1 and TRBJ1-2; TRBD1 might be the D (6 bases). V lost 3 bases and J 8 bases, leaving 13 bases between the germline ends. Germline CDR1 reads SQVTM; CDR2 reads ANQGSEA. The CDR3 sequence is 12 residues long. CDR3 in DNA: TGCAGCGTTGATTGGGGGGCGCTGGGCTACACCTTC. Amino acids: CSVDWGALGYTF. The full variable domain, with the rest looked up from reference TRBV29-1 and TRBJ1-2, is SAVISQKPSRDICQRGTSLTIQCQVDSQVTMMFWYRQQPGQSLTLIATANQGSEATYESGFVIDKFPISRPNLTFSTLTVSNMSPEDSSIYLCSVDWGALGYTFGSGTRLTVV.

This clonotype has just a few counts. The chain employs TRBV7-2 and TRBJ2-5; D is undetermined. Germline V gene sequence: CDR1 SGHTA, CDR2 FQGNSA. V was clipped by 3 bases and J by 2 bases, with 13 bases between them. This CDR3 has 15 residues. The CDR3 loop reads CASSLGANPQETQYF. DNA for the CDR3: TGTGCCAGCAGCTTGGGCGCCAACCCTCAAGAGACCCAGTACTTC.

This rearrangement joins TRBV5-5 to TRBJ2-7, with 9 bases fitting TRBD2. The V and J ends lost 4 bases and 2 bases, in that order; junction bases with no gene match: 7. The CDR3 runs 15 residues. Per the germline V gene, CDR1 is SGHKS and CDR2 is YYEKEE (reference sequence). The DNA for the CDR3 is TGTGCCAGCAGCATTAGCGGGAGCCCACCCTACGAGCAGTACTTC. Its protein product is CASSISGSPPYEQYF.

The gene calls are TRBV12-3 or TRBV12-4 and TRBJ2-1, with TRBD2 matching 12 bases. Germline trimming cut 4 bases from V and 7 bases from J; bases unmatched to any gene: 8. The CDR3 loop spans 16 amino acids. The CDR3 DNA follows: TGTGCCAGCAGTTCCCCTAGCGGGAGGGCCGGTAATGAGCAGTTCTTC. Encoded protein: CASSSPSGRAGNEQFF.

This chain joins TRBV12-3 or TRBV12-4 and TRBJ2-5, with 7 bases matching TRBD1. This CDR3 comprises 16 residues. V shed 3 bases and J 1 base; nucleotides not matched to a gene: 8. The CDR3 is CASSLLPRTGQETQYF. The CDR3 DNA follows: TGTGCCAGCAGTTTGTTGCCTAGGACAGGCCAAGAGACCCAGTACTTC.

This clonotype has a single count. The chain links TRBV5-1 to TRBJ1-2; the D gene is possibly TRBD1 (6 bases). The CDR3 extends over 16 amino acids. CDR1 and CDR2 (germline): SGHRS, YFSETQ. V lost 4 bases to trimming and J lost 6 bases, with 22 bases between them. CDR3: CASSQTQRGGSDGYTF. CDR3 coding DNA: TGCGCCAGCAGCCAGACCCAAAGGGGGGGTTCAGATGGCTACACCTTC.

J is TRBJ1-1 and V is TRBV20-1; tentatively, D is TRBD1 (6 bases). Trimming stripped 5 bases from V and 5 bases from J, with 15 bases between. This CDR3 has 13 amino acids. Germline values: CDR1 DFQATT, CDR2 SNEGSKA (reference sequence). CDR3: CSAPKVGATEAFF. The CDR3, as DNA: TGCAGTGCTCCAAAGGTGGGGGCTACTGAAGCTTTCTTT.

This clonotype was recorded a few times. V and J are TRBV11-2 and TRBJ2-6; D gene uncertain. The CDR3 totals 20 residues. Trimming took off 4 bases at V and 0 bases at J, with 22 bases between the two ends. The germline CDR1 and CDR2 sequences are SGHAT and FQNNGV. DNA of the CDR3: TGTGCCAGCAGCTCCCAAGAAAATGGGCACCGGAACTCTGGGGCCAACGTCCTGACTTTC. Its protein is CASSSQENGHRNSGANVLTF.

The chain links TRBV7-2 to TRBJ1-2; D may be TRBD1 (5 bases). Germline CDR1 SGHTA, CDR2 FQGNSA. V was shortened by 3 bases and J by 4 bases, with 9 bases between the two germline ends. The CDR3 has 13 residues. CDR3 sequence reads: CASSFAGTYGYTF. CDR3 DNA sequence: TGTGCCAGCAGCTTCGCAGGGACCTATGGCTACACCTTC.

V is TRBV7-9 and J is TRBJ1-1, with D tentatively TRBD1 (5 bases). Trimming removed 5 bases from V and 5 bases from J, with 21 bases in between. CDR3 length: 16 amino acids. Germline V gene lookup returns CDR1 SEHNR and CDR2 FQNEAQ (reference sequence). The CDR3 loop is CASSPWTSWSWTEAFF. The CDR3 DNA follows: TGTGCCAGCAGCCCATGGACAAGCTGGTCATGGACTGAAGCTTTCTTT. The full variable domain, in which reference TRBV7-9 and TRBJ1-1 provide the parts outside the CDR3, is DTGVSQNPRHKITKRGQNVTFRCDPISEHNRLYWYRQTLGQGPEFLTYFQNEAQLEKSRLLSDRFSAERPKGSFSTLEIQRTEQGDSAMYLCASSPWTSWSWTEAFFGQGTRLTVV.

This clonotype was seen more than once but under ten times. The chain combines TRBV20-1 with TRBJ2-1, with D tentatively TRBD1 (5 bases). Germline V gives CDR1 DFQATT, CDR2 SNEGSKA (reference sequence). The ends were cut back, 4 bases at V and 6 bases at J, with 10 bases in the middle. CDR3 length equals 12 residues. The CDR3 DNA is TGCAGTGCTATGGAAGGGGCCAATGAGCAGTTCTTC. It translates to CSAMEGANEQFF.

The rearrangement joins TRBV3-1 to TRBJ1-2; TRBD1 is a possible D gene (6 bases). Germline CDR1 reads LGHDT; CDR2 reads YNNKEL (reference sequence). V lost 5 bases to trimming and J lost 2 bases, with 15 bases between them. The CDR3 sequence is 15 residues long. The chain's CDR3 is CASSFRGQGNYGYTF. In DNA, the CDR3 is TGTGCCAGCAGCTTCCGGGGGCAGGGCAACTATGGCTACACCTTC.

The rearrangement joins TRBV16 to TRBJ1-1; D gene unclear. V was pared by 2 bases and J by 3 bases, with 7 bases between. The CDR3 runs to 13 residues. Germline V gene lookup returns CDR1 KGHSY and CDR2 FQNENV. The CDR3 protein is CASSQRVDTEAFF. As DNA, the CDR3 is TGTGCCAGCAGCCAACGGGTTGACACTGAAGCTTTCTTT.

This clonotype occurred a few times. The rearrangement joins TRBV7-9 to TRBJ2-7; 11 positions agree with TRBD2. This CDR3 has 15 amino acids. Germline V gene lookup returns CDR1 SEHNR and CDR2 FQNEAQ (reference sequence). Trimming removed 5 bases from V and 1 base from J; junction bases left unmatched: 4. CDR3 coding DNA: TGTGCCAGCAGCCTACTAGCGGGAGCATCCTACGAGCAGTACTTC. Its protein product is CASSLLAGASYEQYF. The whole variable domain, remainder taken from reference TRBV7-9 and TRBJ2-7, is DTGVSQNPRHKITKRGQNVTFRCDPISEHNRLYWYRQTLGQGPEFLTYFQNEAQLEKSRLLSDRFSAERPKGSFSTLEIQRTEQGDSAMYLCASSLLAGASYEQYFGPGTRLTVT.

This chain links TRBV5-5 with TRBJ2-5; TRBD1 agrees at 9 bases. V shed 4 bases and J 6 bases; nucleotides not matched to a gene: 4. Germline assignment: CDR1 SGHKS and CDR2 YYEKEE (reference sequence). The CDR3 spans 13 residues. The CDR3 DNA follows: TGTGCCAGCAGCCCGGGACAGGGAAAGACCCAGTACTTC. It is translated as CASSPGQGKTQYF.

The V and J genes are TRBV12-3 or TRBV12-4 and TRBJ2-2; 9 bases agree with TRBD1. This CDR3 comprises 16 residues. Unmatched junction bases numbered 8, after V lost 6 bases and J lost 3 bases. The CDR3 here is CASRAPTGGDTGELFF. As DNA, the CDR3 is TGTGCCAGCAGGGCTCCGACAGGGGGAGACACCGGGGAGCTGTTTTTT.

This chain uses TRBV2 with TRBJ2-1, with a possible D match to TRBD2 (5 bases). Germline V gene lookup returns CDR1 SNHLY and CDR2 FYNNEI. This CDR3 contains 18 residues. V shed 8 bases and J shed 3 bases, with 26 bases lying between them. In DNA form, the CDR3 reads TGTGCCAGCTGTTTAGGGTTCGTACGAGTCCGGGGCTACAATGAGCAGTTCTTC. The encoded protein is CASCLGFVRVRGYNEQFF.

The chain carries TRBV20-1 and TRBJ2-5, with 8 nucleotides matching TRBD1. Germline V gene data show CDR1 as DFQATT and CDR2 as SNEGSKA (reference sequence). Trimming at V came to 0 bases and at J to 5 bases, leaving 5 bases not matched to a gene. This CDR3 is 14 amino acids long. This CDR3 is CSAREQGVGETQYF. In DNA, the CDR3 is TGCAGTGCTAGAGAACAGGGGGTAGGGGAGACCCAGTACTTC.